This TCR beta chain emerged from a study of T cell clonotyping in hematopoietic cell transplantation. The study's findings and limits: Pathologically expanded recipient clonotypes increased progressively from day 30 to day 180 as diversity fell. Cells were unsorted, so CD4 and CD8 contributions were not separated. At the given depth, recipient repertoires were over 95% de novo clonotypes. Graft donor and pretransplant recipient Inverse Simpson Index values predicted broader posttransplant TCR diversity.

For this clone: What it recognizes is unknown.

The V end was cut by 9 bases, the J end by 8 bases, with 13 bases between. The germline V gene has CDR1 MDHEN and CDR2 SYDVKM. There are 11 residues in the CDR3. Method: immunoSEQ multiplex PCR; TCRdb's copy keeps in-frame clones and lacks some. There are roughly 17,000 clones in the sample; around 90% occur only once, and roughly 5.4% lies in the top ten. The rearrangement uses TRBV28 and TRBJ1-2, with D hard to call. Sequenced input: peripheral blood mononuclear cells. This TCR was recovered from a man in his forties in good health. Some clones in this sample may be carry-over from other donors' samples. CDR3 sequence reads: CARPPPCGYTF. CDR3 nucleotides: TGTGCCAGGCCACCCCCTTGCGGCTACACCTTC.